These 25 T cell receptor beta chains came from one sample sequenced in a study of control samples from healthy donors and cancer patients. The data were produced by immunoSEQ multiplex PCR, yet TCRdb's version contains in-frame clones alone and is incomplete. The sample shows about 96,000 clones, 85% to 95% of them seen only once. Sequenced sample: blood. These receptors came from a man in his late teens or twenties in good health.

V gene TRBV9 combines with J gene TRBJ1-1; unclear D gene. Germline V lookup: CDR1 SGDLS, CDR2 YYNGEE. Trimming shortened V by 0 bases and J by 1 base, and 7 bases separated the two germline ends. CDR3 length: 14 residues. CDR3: CASSVVVENTEAFF. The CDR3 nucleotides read TGTGCCAGCAGCGTAGTTGTGGAGAACACTGAAGCTTTCTTT.

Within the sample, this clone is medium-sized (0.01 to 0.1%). CDR3 region: CAIRGLVVDGYGYTF. The CDR3 DNA reads as TGTGCCATCAGGGGACTTGTGGTGGACGGCTATGGCTACACCTTC. The V and J genes are TRBV10-3 and TRBJ1-2; D is possibly TRBD1 (5 bases). The length of the CDR3 is 15 residues. Germline CDR1 and CDR2: ENHRY and SYGVKD. V lost 6 bases and J 4 bases, leaving 18 bases between the germline ends.

CDR3 sequence: CASSRTDRAQAEAFF. CDR3 sequence (DNA): TGTGCCAGCAGCCGCACCGACAGGGCTCAGGCTGAAGCTTTCTTT. The chain has TRBV7-3 and TRBJ1-1; 7 bases map to TRBD1. Germline trimming cut 5 bases from V and 6 bases from J; bases unmatched to any gene: 12. Germline-derived CDR1 and CDR2 are SGHTA and FQGTGA. There are 15 residues in the CDR3. Complete variable domain (other parts from reference TRBV7-3 and TRBJ1-1): GAGVSQTPSNKVTEKGKYVELRCDPISGHTALYWYRQSLGQGPEFLIYFQGTGAADDSGLPNDRFFAVRPEGSVSTLKIQRTERGDSAVYLCASSRTDRAQAEAFFGQGTRLTVV.

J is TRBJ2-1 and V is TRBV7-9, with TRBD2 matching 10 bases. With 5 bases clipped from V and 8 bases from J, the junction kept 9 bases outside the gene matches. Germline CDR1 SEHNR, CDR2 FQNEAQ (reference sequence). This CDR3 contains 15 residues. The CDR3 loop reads CASSPILAGEDEQFF. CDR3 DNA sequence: TGTGCCAGCAGCCCAATTCTAGCGGGAGAGGATGAGCAGTTCTTC.

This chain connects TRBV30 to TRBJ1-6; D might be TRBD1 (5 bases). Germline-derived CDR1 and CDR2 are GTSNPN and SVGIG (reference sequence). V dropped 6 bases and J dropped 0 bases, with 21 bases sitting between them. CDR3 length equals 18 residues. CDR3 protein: CACHGTVDFSSYNSPLHF. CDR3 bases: TGTGCCTGCCACGGGACTGTGGACTTTAGCTCCTATAATTCACCCCTCCACTTT.

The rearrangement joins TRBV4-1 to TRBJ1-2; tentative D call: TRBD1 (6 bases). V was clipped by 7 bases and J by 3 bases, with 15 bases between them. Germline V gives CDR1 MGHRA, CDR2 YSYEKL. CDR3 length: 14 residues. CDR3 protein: CASTKTTGYYGYTF. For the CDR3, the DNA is TGCGCCAGCACCAAAACCACAGGGTACTATGGCTACACCTTC.

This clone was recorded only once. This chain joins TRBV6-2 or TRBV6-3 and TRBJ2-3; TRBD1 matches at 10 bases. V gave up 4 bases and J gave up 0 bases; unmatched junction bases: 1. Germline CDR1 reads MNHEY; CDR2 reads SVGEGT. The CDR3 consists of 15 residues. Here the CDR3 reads CASSWDRGSTDTQYF. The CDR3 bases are TGTGCCAGCAGTTGGGACAGGGGAAGCACAGATACGCAGTATTTT.

CDR3 amino acids: CASSQNFGGNTIYF. The CDR3 nucleotides read TGTGCCAGCAGCCAAAATTTCGGCGGAAACACCATATATTTT. The V call is TRBV14, the J call TRBJ1-3; D uncertain. This CDR3 spans 14 amino acids. Trimming shortened V by 2 bases and J by 4 bases, and 9 bases separated the two germline ends. The V gene's germline CDR1 is SGHDN and CDR2 FVKESK.

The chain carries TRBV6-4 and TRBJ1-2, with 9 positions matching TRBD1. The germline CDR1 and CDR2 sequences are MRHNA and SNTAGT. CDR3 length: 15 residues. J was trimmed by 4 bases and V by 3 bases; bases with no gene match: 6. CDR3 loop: CASSETGGAGYGYTF. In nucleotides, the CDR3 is TGTGCCAGCAGTGAAACAGGGGGCGCAGGCTATGGCTACACCTTC.

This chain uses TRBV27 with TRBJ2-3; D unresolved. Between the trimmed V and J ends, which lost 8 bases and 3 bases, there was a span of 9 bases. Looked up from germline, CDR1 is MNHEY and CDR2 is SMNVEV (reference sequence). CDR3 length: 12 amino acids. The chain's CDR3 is CASLGETDTQYF. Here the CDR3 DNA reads TGTGCCAGCCTAGGAGAAACAGATACGCAGTATTTT.

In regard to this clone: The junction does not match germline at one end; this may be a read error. Written as DNA, the CDR3 is TGTGCCAGCAGCGGACAGGAGCTCTTC. Amino acid sequence: CASSGQELF. The chain links TRBV7-9 to TRBJ2-1; the match to TRBD1 covers 7 bases. The CDR3 consists of 9 residues. Per germline, CDR1 SEHNR and CDR2 FQNEAQ (reference sequence). The full variable domain, with the rest looked up from reference TRBV7-9 and TRBJ2-1, is DTGVSQNPRHKITKRGQNVTFRCDPISEHNRLYWYRQTLGQGPEFLTYFQNEAQLEKSRLLSDRFSAERPKGSFSTLEIQRTEQGDSAMYLCASSGQELFGPGTRLTVL.

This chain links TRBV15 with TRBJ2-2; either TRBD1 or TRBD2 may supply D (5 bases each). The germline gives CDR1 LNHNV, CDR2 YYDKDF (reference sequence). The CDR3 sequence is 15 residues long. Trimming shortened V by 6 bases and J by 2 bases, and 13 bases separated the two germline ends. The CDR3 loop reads CATSRDVANTGELFF. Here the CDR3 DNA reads TGTGCCACCAGTCGGGACGTGGCAAACACCGGGGAGCTGTTTTTT.

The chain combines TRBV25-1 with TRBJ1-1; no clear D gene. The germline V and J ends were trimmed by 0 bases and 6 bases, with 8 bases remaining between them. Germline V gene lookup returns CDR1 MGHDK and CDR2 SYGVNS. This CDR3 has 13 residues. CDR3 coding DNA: TGTGCCAGCAGTGAATATCTAACAGCTGAAGCTTTCTTT. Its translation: CASSEYLTAEAFF.

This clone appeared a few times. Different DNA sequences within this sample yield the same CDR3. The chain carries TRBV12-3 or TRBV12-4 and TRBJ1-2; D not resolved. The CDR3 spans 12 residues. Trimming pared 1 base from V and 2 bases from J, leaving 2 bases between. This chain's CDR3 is CASSLGNYGYTF. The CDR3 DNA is TGTGCCAGCAGTTTAGGCAACTATGGCTACACCTTC.

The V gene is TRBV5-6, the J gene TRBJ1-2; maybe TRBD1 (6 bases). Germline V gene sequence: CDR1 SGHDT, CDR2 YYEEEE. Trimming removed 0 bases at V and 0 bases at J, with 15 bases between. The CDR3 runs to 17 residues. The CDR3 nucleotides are TGTGCCAGCAGCTTGGCCAGGGGAGGGCTTTCTAACTATGGCTACACCTTC. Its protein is CASSLARGGLSNYGYTF.

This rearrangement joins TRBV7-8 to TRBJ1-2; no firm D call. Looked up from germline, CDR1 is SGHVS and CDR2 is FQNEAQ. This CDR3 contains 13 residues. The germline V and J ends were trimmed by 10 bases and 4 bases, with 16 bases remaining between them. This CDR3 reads CANREAEGYGYTF. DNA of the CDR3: TGTGCCAACCGGGAGGCAGAGGGCTATGGCTACACCTTC.

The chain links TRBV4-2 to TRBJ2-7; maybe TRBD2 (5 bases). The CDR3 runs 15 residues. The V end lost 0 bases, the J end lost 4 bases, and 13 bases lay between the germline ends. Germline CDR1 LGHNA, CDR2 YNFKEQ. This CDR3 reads CASSQDFERQYEQYF. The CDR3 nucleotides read TGTGCCAGCAGCCAAGATTTTGAGCGGCAATACGAGCAGTACTTC.

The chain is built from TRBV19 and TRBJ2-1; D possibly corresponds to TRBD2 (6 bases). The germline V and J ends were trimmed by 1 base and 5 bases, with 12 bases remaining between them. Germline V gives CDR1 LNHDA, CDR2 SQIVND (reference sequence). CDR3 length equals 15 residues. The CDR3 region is CASSIAGVTNNEQFF. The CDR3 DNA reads TGTGCCAGTAGTATAGCGGGGGTTACCAACAATGAGCAGTTCTTC.

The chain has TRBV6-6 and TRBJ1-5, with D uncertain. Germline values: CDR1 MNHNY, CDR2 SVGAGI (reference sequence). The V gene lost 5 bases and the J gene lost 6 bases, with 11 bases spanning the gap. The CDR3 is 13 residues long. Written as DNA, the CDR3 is TGTGCCAGCAGTCCCGGACCACGTCAGCCCCAGCATTTT. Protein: CASSPGPRQPQHF.

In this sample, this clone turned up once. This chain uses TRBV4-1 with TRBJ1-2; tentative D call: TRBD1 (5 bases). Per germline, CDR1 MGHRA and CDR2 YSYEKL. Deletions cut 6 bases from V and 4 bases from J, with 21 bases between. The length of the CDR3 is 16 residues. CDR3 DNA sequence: TGCGCCAGCAGTCAACGAGAAGGACGCAGGGCCTATGGCTACACCTTC. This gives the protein CASSQREGRRAYGYTF.

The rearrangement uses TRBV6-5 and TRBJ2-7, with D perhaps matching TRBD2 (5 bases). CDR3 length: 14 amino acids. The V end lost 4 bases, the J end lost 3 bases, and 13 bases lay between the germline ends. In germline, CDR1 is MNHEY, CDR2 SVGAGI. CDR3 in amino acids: CASSSRTGIYEQYF. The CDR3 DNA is TGTGCCAGCAGTTCCAGGACTGGCATCTACGAGCAGTACTTC.

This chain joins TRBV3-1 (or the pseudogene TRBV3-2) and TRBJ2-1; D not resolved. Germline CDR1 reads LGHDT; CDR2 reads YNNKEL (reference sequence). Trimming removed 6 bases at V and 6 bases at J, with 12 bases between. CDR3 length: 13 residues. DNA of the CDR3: TGTGCCAGCAGTCACATAGATTCCAATGAGCAGTTCTTC. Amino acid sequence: CASSHIDSNEQFF.

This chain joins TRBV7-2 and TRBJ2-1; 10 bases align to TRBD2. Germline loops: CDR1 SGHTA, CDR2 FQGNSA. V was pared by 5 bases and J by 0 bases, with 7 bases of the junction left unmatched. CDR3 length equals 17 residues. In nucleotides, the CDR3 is TGTGCCAGCAGCCTTGACCCTAGCGGGAGCTCCTACAATGAGCAGTTCTTC. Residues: CASSLDPSGSSYNEQFF.

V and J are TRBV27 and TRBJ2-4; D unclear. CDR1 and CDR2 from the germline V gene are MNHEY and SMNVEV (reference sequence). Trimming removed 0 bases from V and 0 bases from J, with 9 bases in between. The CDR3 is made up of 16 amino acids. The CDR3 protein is CASSLSRTVAKNIQYF. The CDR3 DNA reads TGTGCCAGCAGTTTATCTAGAACTGTAGCCAAAAACATTCAGTACTTC.

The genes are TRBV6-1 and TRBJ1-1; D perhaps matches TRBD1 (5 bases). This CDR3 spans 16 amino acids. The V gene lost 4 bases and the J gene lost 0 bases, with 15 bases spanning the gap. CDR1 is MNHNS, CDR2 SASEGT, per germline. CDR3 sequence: CASSAIPREMNTEAFF. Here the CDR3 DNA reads TGTGCCAGCAGTGCCATACCCAGGGAGATGAACACTGAAGCTTTCTTT.